The 19 T cell receptor beta chains listed next were all sequenced from one sample in a study of T cell responses to AZD1222 COVID-19 vaccine. The repertoire was sequenced with immunoSEQ multiplex PCR; TCRdb's copy has only in-frame clones and lacks some. The repertoire consists of 160,000 or so clones, with more than 85% occurring once and the leading ten covering about 1.6%. Sequenced here: peripheral blood, sampled 28 days after the second AZD1222 dose. The receptors come from an adult who received the AZD1222 COVID-19 vaccine.

This chain links TRBV20-1 with TRBJ1-6; D is undetermined. The V gene's germline CDR1 is DFQATT and CDR2 SNEGSKA (reference sequence). The germline V and J ends were trimmed by 4 bases and 8 bases, with 6 bases remaining between them. The CDR3 is 11 residues long. In DNA, the CDR3 is TGCAGTGCTACCATATATTCACCCCTCCACTTT. Protein sequence: CSATIYSPLHF.

This chain's CDR3 is CAISSGTGITSYEQYF. CDR3 DNA sequence: TGTGCCATCAGTAGCGGGACAGGAATTACATCCTACGAGCAGTACTTC. The V call is TRBV10-3, the J call TRBJ2-7, with D perhaps TRBD1 (8 bases). The CDR3 extends over 16 amino acids. Trimming removed 5 bases from V and 1 base from J, with 18 bases in between. Germline values: CDR1 ENHRY, CDR2 SYGVKD.

V and J are TRBV9 and TRBJ1-2; 7 bases align to TRBD1. The V and J ends lost 3 bases and 5 bases, in that order; junction bases with no gene match: 10. The CDR3 length is 15 residues. In germline, CDR1 is SGDLS, CDR2 YYNGEE. The CDR3 loop reads CASSARGDSRYGYTF. The CDR3 DNA reads as TGTGCCAGCAGCGCCAGGGGGGACAGCCGTTATGGCTACACCTTC.

The chain joins TRBV4-2 to TRBJ1-6; D remains unclear. Germline loops: CDR1 LGHNA, CDR2 YNFKEQ. Trimming removed 0 bases at V and 2 bases at J, with 8 bases between. There are 16 residues in the CDR3. The CDR3 DNA sequence: TGTGCCAGCAGCCAAGAGATATCCCCCTATAATTCACCCCTCCACTTT. Translating gives CASSQEISPYNSPLHF.

This chain joins TRBV5-1 and TRBJ2-5; no definite D call. Trimming removed 0 bases at V and 5 bases at J, with 11 bases between. Germline V lookup: CDR1 SGHRS, CDR2 YFSETQ. The length of the CDR3 is 14 residues. CDR3 sequence (DNA): TGCGCCAGCAGCTTGGACTCCAGCTGGGAGACCCAGTACTTC. It specifies CASSLDSSWETQYF.

This chain links TRBV5-1 with TRBJ1-1; D ambiguous. The CDR3 has 13 residues. The germline V and J ends were trimmed by 0 bases and 6 bases, with 9 bases remaining between them. Germline V CDR1 and CDR2: SGHRS, YFSETQ. The CDR3 bases are TGCGCCAGCAGCTTGGTGCAGGAAGCTGAAGCTTTCTTT. It yields the protein CASSLVQEAEAFF.

The rearrangement uses TRBV18 and TRBJ1-3; the D gene is possibly TRBD1 (6 bases). The CDR3 runs 15 residues. V lost 1 base to trimming and J lost 4 bases, with 11 bases between them. The V gene's germline CDR1 is KGHSH and CDR2 LQKENI. The chain's CDR3 is CASSPQDRLGNTIYF. DNA for the CDR3: TGTGCCAGCTCACCACAGGACAGACTCGGAAACACCATATATTTT.

The table lists this clone with a count of one. The chain recombines TRBV15 with TRBJ2-6; weak D call: TRBD1 (6 bases). Trimming stripped 1 base from V and 0 bases from J, with 10 bases between. The CDR3 runs 17 residues. Per germline, CDR1 LNHNV and CDR2 YYDKDF (reference sequence). The CDR3 protein is CATSRGQVNSGANVLTF. CDR3 DNA sequence: TGTGCCACCAGCAGAGGACAGGTGAACTCTGGGGCCAACGTCCTGACTTTC.

The V call is TRBV28, the J call TRBJ1-2, with D tentatively TRBD1 (5 bases). The CDR3 is 14 amino acids. Trimming left V 6 bases short and J 6 bases short, with 17 bases between. Germline V gene data show CDR1 as MDHEN and CDR2 as SYDVKM. The CDR3 loop reads CASSPRRGTHGYTF. CDR3 sequence (DNA): TGTGCCAGCAGCCCCCGGCGGGGGACCCATGGCTACACCTTC.

This chain links TRBV2 with TRBJ2-2; a possible D gene is TRBD2 (5 bases). Between the trimmed V and J ends, which lost 5 bases and 0 bases, there was a span of 7 bases. This CDR3 has 14 amino acids. Germline V gene lookup returns CDR1 SNHLY and CDR2 FYNNEI. This chain's CDR3 is CASSSGANTGELFF. The CDR3 DNA reads as TGTGCCAGCAGTAGCGGCGCGAACACCGGGGAGCTGTTTTTT.

V and J are TRBV9 and TRBJ2-1, with D uncertain. The germline V and J ends were trimmed by 0 bases and 5 bases, with 6 bases remaining between them. Looked up from germline, CDR1 is SGDLS and CDR2 is YYNGEE. This CDR3 has 13 residues. The CDR3: CASSVEYDNEQFF. The CDR3 DNA reads TGTGCCAGCAGCGTAGAATACGACAATGAGCAGTTCTTC.

The gene calls are TRBV27 and TRBJ2-5; tentatively, D is TRBD2 (5 bases). This CDR3 is 13 amino acids long. Deletions cut 2 bases from V and 2 bases from J, with 6 bases between. CDR1 is MNHEY, CDR2 SMNVEV, per germline (reference sequence). DNA of the CDR3: TGTGCCAGCAGTTTAGGGGAGCAAGAGACCCAGTACTTC. This encodes CASSLGEQETQYF.

This chain uses TRBV5-4 with TRBJ1-1; D perhaps matches TRBD1 (5 bases). Trimming shortened V by 3 bases and J by 8 bases, and 14 bases separated the two germline ends. The CDR3 length is 13 residues. Germline values: CDR1 SGHNT, CDR2 YYREEE (reference sequence). The CDR3 nucleotides are TGTGCCAGCAGCTCCTGGGGGAGACCAGAAGCTTTCTTT. Its translation is CASSSWGRPEAFF.

This clone was observed once. The chain is built from TRBV11-3 and TRBJ2-7, with 8 positions matching TRBD1. The V gene end was trimmed by 1 base and the J gene end by 5 bases; junction bases not matched to a gene: 7. The germline CDR1 and CDR2 sequences are SGHNT and YENEEA. The CDR3 totals 15 residues. The CDR3 spells CASSLAAGGYHEQYF. CDR3 nucleotide sequence: TGTGCCAGCAGCTTAGCGGCAGGGGGCTACCACGAGCAGTACTTC. The variable domain in full, completed from reference TRBV11-3 and TRBJ2-7, reads EAGVVQSPRYKIIEKKQPVAFWCNPISGHNTLYWYLQNLGQGPELLIRYENEEAVDDSQLPKDRFSAERLKGVDSTLKIQPAELGDSAVYLCASSLAAGGYHEQYFGPGTRLTVT.

This rearrangement joins TRBV19 to TRBJ1-1, with TRBD1 matching over 9 bases. The CDR3 has 15 amino acids. V was clipped by 5 bases and J by 5 bases; unmatched bases: 9. Per the germline V gene, CDR1 is LNHDA and CDR2 is SQIVND (reference sequence). The CDR3 reads CASSAAIGQGTEAFF. The CDR3 region has the DNA TGTGCCAGTAGTGCCGCAATCGGACAGGGGACTGAAGCTTTCTTT.

The chain combines TRBV6-5 with TRBJ2-5; TRBD1 matches at 10 bases. V lost 6 bases and J lost 2; bases outside the gene matches: 3. This CDR3 has 14 amino acids. Germline lookup yields CDR1 MNHEY and CDR2 SVGAGI. The CDR3 DNA reads as TGTGCCAGCAGCGCGGACAGGGGGCAAGAGACCCAGTACTTC. Encoded protein: CASSADRGQETQYF.

The rearrangement joins TRBV6-6 to TRBJ2-7; D may be TRBD1 (6 bases). Germline loops: CDR1 MNHNY, CDR2 SVGAGI (reference sequence). The CDR3 runs to 15 residues. V lost 2 bases and J 2 bases, leaving 13 bases between the germline ends. DNA of the CDR3: TGTGCCAGCAGTTACGGGGACACGGGGCCCTACGAGCAGTACTTC. The encoded protein is CASSYGDTGPYEQYF.

The rearrangement links TRBV12-3 or TRBV12-4 to TRBJ2-5; D gene uncertain. The CDR3 is 13 residues long. Trimming cost V 2 bases and J 3 bases, with 7 bases left between them. CDR3 DNA: TGTGCCAGCAGTTTATCCACTAAAGAGACCCAGTACTTC. Translating it yields CASSLSTKETQYF.

The chain is built from TRBV28 and TRBJ2-7, with 8 bases identical to TRBD1. The V and J ends lost 6 bases and 2 bases, in that order; junction bases with no gene match: 0. The CDR3 length is 12 residues. In germline, CDR1 is MDHEN, CDR2 SYDVKM. CDR3 sequence reads: CASRDRAYEQYF. The CDR3 nucleotides read TGTGCCAGCAGGGACAGGGCCTACGAGCAGTACTTC.